The clone carrying this T cell receptor beta chain occurred a few times. No antigen is known for it. The data were taken from a study of a mutant IDH1 vaccine in newly diagnosed glioma. Across the whole study: Patients' prior therapy spanned radiotherapy, temozolomide, or both; most underwent both. Study-level results: Apparently, pseudoprogression bore no relation to changes among the top peripheral T cell clonotypes.

The CDR3 spans 15 residues. After removal of 4 bases from V and 6 bases from J, the junction contained 12 bases not matched to a gene. The germline V gene has CDR1 SGHRS and CDR2 YFSETQ. Only in-frame clones appear in the TCRdb table, and some are missing; sequencing was by immunoSEQ multiplex PCR. There are around 67,000 clones in the sample; 80% to 90% occur only once, and approximately 4.5% lies in the top ten. Documented time point: baseline, week 1 (first vaccination visit). The treatment denotes: pre-vaccination baseline after standard-of-care therapy. The astrocytomas were IDH1-mutant, ATRX-negative, and WHO grade 3 or 4.

The material sequenced was peripheral blood mononuclear cells (PBMCs), taken from a glioma patient treated with radiotherapy, temozolomide or both. J is TRBJ2-7 and V is TRBV5-1, with 8 bases fitting TRBD1. This TCR derives from a woman younger than 35 with glioma. Some clones in this sample may be carry-over from other donors' samples. CDR3 loop: CASSGLTGDYAEQYF. CDR3 bases: TGCGCCAGCAGCGGCCTGACAGGGGATTATGCCGAGCAGTACTTC.